The present T cell receptor beta chain was sequenced within a study of blood T cells in healthy people across ages. General observations from the study: The donors' CMV status was not determined, possibly confounding changes in expanded clonotypes. Higher diversity and more naive CD4+ cells were features of long-lived donors, compared to aged donors.

Peripheral blood samples of around 9.8 milliliters were drawn from each donor. The second PCR ran about 6 to 11 cycles with a sample-barcoded 5' primer and J-beta primers. A template-switch adaptor with 12 random nucleotides tagged each cDNA molecule. TCRdb processed the 5' RACE reads anew with MiXCR; each CDR3 protein has one entry. This repertoire shows around 1.5 million distinct CDR3 sequences, 59% found once; its top ten account for 5% to 7%. Points on this clonotype: Its antigen is unidentified.

The CDR3 has 17 residues. V trimming: 6 bases; J trimming: 0 bases; junction bases outside the gene matches: 14. Germline V lookup: CDR1 MNHEY, CDR2 SMNVEV (reference sequence). Sequencing was done on a sample of blood. The chain uses TRBV27 and TRBJ2-7; 7 bases agree with TRBD1. The TCR sequence derives from a young man in good health. CDR3 DNA sequence: TGTGCCAGCAGGCAATCCCTCCTCCGGGACAGCTCCTACGAGCAGTACTTC. Translating gives CASRQSLLRDSSYEQYF.